Following are 19 T cell receptor beta chains from one sample sequenced in a study of T cells after yellow fever vaccination. TCRdb re-analysed the 5' RACE reads in MiXCR, keeping a single row per CDR3 protein. This sample has roughly 520,000 distinct CDR3 sequences; 20% to 25% occur once, and the top ten carry 15% to 20%. Here the sequenced sample was PBMCs, taken around 3 weeks after the first yellow fever vaccination. Receptor source: a man aged 18 to 29 who received the YFV17D yellow fever vaccine.

This clonotype has just a few counts. This chain connects TRBV11-2 to TRBJ2-7, with 8 positions matching TRBD2. The CDR3 length is 16 residues. J was trimmed by 5 bases and V by 2 bases; bases with no gene match: 11. Germline loops: CDR1 SGHAT, CDR2 FQNNGV. The CDR3 region has the DNA TGTGCCAGCAGCTTAAGGTTTGGGACTAGTTACGACGAGCAGTACGTC. Amino acids: CASSLRFGTSYDEQYV.

V and J are TRBV20-1 and TRBJ2-7, with no clear D. CDR1 and CDR2 (germline): DFQATT, SNEGSKA (reference sequence). The CDR3 has 12 amino acids. The V end was cut by 7 bases, the J end by 2 bases, with 12 bases between. CDR3 amino acids: CSGTDATYEQYF. The CDR3 DNA reads as TGCAGTGGGACGGATGCTACCTACGAGCAGTACTTC.

This clonotype was seen a few times. The chain combines TRBV7-9 with TRBJ2-2; no clear D gene. Per the germline V gene, CDR1 is SEHNR and CDR2 is FQNEAQ (reference sequence). The CDR3 sequence is 11 residues long. V lost 5 bases, J lost 8 bases, and 6 bases lay in between. This chain's CDR3 is CASSQVGELFF. For the CDR3, the DNA is TGTGCCAGCAGCCAGGTTGGGGAGCTGTTTTTT.

In this sample, this clonotype turned up a few times. The genes are TRBV12-3 or TRBV12-4 and TRBJ2-1, with 12 bases that match TRBD2. The J segment lost 9 bases and the V segment lost 2 bases, leaving 8 bases of the junction unmatched. The CDR3 spans 16 residues. CDR3 protein: CASSLLAGGPRGEQFF. In DNA, the CDR3 is TGTGCCAGCAGTTTACTAGCGGGGGGGCCGCGGGGTGAGCAGTTCTTC.

This clonotype was counted ten times or more. The rearrangement joins TRBV7-2 to TRBJ2-1; D tentatively fits TRBD1 or TRBD2 (5 bases each). The V gene lost 0 bases and the J gene lost 2 bases, with 5 bases spanning the gap. Germline V gene data show CDR1 as SGHTA and CDR2 as FQGNSA. The length of the CDR3 is 14 residues. The CDR3: CASSLAGAYNEQFF. The CDR3 DNA sequence: TGTGCCAGCAGCTTAGCGGGGGCCTACAATGAGCAGTTCTTC.

The gene calls are TRBV7-9 and TRBJ1-2; the match to TRBD1 covers 7 bases. CDR1 and CDR2 from the germline V gene are SEHNR and FQNEAQ (reference sequence). This CDR3 has 17 residues. The V and J ends lost 5 bases and 0 bases, in that order; junction bases with no gene match: 12. In DNA, the CDR3 is TGTGCCAGCAGCCCAACGACAGGGAAAAGAGCTAACTATGGCTACACCTTC. It specifies CASSPTTGKRANYGYTF.

This clonotype was recorded only once. The CDR3 here is CASSRDQGRNEQFF. In DNA, the CDR3 is TGTGCCAGCAGCCGAGACCAGGGGCGCAATGAGCAGTTCTTC. J is TRBJ2-1 and V is TRBV7-2; maybe TRBD1 (6 bases). Germline CDR1 is SGHTA and CDR2 is FQGNSA. The V end was cut by 5 bases, the J end by 6 bases, with 14 bases between. This CDR3 region has 14 residues.

This rearrangement joins TRBV12-3 or TRBV12-4 to TRBJ1-4, with D hard to call. The CDR3 runs 13 residues. Trimming shortened V by 6 bases and J by 4 bases, and 9 bases separated the two germline ends. In DNA, the CDR3 is TGTGCCAGCAGGGACTCGCGTAATGAAAAACTGTTTTTT. This sequence encodes CASRDSRNEKLFF.

This clonotype occurred many times. V is TRBV5-1 and J is TRBJ2-2, with D possibly being TRBD2 (6 bases). This CDR3 comprises 17 residues. The germline gives CDR1 SGHRS, CDR2 YFSETQ. The V and J ends lost 0 bases and 4 bases respectively, with 16 bases between them. CDR3 DNA sequence: TGCGCCAGCAGCTTGGCCGGAGGTAGCGGCCTCACCGGGGAGCTGTTTTTT. Translating it yields CASSLAGGSGLTGELFF.

This clonotype was recorded once. V gene TRBV6-2 or TRBV6-3 combines with J gene TRBJ1-1; no clear D. Deletions cut 2 bases from V and 0 bases from J, with 7 bases between. Germline loops: CDR1 MNHEY, CDR2 SVGEGT. This CDR3 has 14 residues. CDR3 protein: CASSYLVMNTEAFF. CDR3 coding DNA: TGTGCCAGCAGTTACCTGGTAATGAACACTGAAGCTTTCTTT.

This chain links TRBV30 with TRBJ1-3; D is possibly TRBD1 (5 bases). The CDR3 has 13 residues. Germline assignment: CDR1 GTSNPN and CDR2 SVGIG (reference sequence). The V end lost 1 base, the J end lost 2 bases, and 6 bases lay between the germline ends. The CDR3 DNA sequence: TGTGCCTGGAGTGGGGGGACTGGAAACACCATATATTTT. Protein: CAWSGGTGNTIYF.

This clonotype appeared once. This chain links TRBV6-2 or TRBV6-3 with TRBJ1-5; 9 bases match TRBD1. Trimming cost V 2 bases and J 7 bases; bases outside gene matches: 12. The CDR3 runs to 17 residues. CDR1 and CDR2 (germline): MNHEY, SVGEGT. CDR3 coding DNA: TGTGCCAGCAGTTACGTAGGGACAGGGATTTGGAAGCAGCCCCAGCATTTT. This sequence encodes CASSYVGTGIWKQPQHF.

The chain is built from TRBV25-1 and TRBJ2-3; 12 positions agree with TRBD1. Germline V lookup: CDR1 MGHDK, CDR2 SYGVNS. The CDR3 totals 17 residues. The V gene end was trimmed by 1 base and the J gene end by 5 bases; junction bases not matched to a gene: 7. CDR3 in amino acids: CASSEWGQGAGEDTQYF. CDR3 sequence (DNA): TGTGCCAGCAGTGAATGGGGACAGGGGGCTGGAGAAGATACGCAGTATTTT.

The chain links TRBV5-6 to TRBJ2-1, with TRBD1 matching 9 bases. The CDR3 consists of 14 residues. The trim removed 5 bases at V and 7 bases at J, leaving 7 bases unmatched. The V gene's germline CDR1 is SGHDT and CDR2 YYEEEE. The CDR3 loop reads CASSPGQGSNEQFF. Here the CDR3 DNA reads TGTGCCAGCAGTCCGGGACAGGGTTCAAATGAGCAGTTCTTC. The complete variable domain, with remaining parts taken from reference TRBV5-6 and TRBJ2-1, reads DAGVTQSPTHLIKTRGQQVTLRCSPKSGHDTVSWYQQALGQGPQFIFQYYEEEERQRGNFPDRFSGHQFPNYSSELNVNALLLGDSALYLCASSPGQGSNEQFFGPGTRLTVL.

V and J are TRBV4-2 and TRBJ2-2; 7 positions match TRBD1. The ends lost 3 bases at V and 3 bases at J; junction bases unmatched: 7. The V gene's germline CDR1 is LGHNA and CDR2 YNFKEQ. This CDR3 spans 16 amino acids. The chain's CDR3 is CASSHPGQVYTGELFF. The DNA for the CDR3 is TGTGCCAGCAGCCACCCTGGACAGGTTTACACCGGGGAGCTGTTTTTT.

The chain is built from TRBV20-1 and TRBJ2-3, with no clear D. This CDR3 is 12 amino acids long. The germline V gene encodes CDR1 DFQATT and CDR2 SNEGSKA (reference sequence). V lost 8 bases and J lost 6, with 15 bases in between. The chain's CDR3 is CSFTLQRDTQYF. CDR3 coding DNA: TGCAGTTTCACCCTCCAGCGTGATACGCAGTATTTT.

This clonotype occurred a few times. The rearrangement links TRBV11-2 to TRBJ2-7, with D tentatively TRBD1 (6 bases). V was trimmed by 6 bases and J by 2 bases, leaving 14 bases between them. This CDR3 comprises 14 residues. Germline V gene data show CDR1 as SGHAT and CDR2 as FQNNGV. In DNA, the CDR3 is TGTGCCAGCAGTCCCGGGACATCAGCCTACGAGCAGTACTTC. The encoded protein is CASSPGTSAYEQYF.

This clonotype was seen at least ten times. J is TRBJ2-5 and V is TRBV4-3; 7 bases are a match to TRBD2. The CDR3 is made up of 14 amino acids. Germline-derived CDR1 and CDR2 are LGHNA and YSLEER. V gave up 1 base and J gave up 3 bases; unmatched junction bases: 2. DNA of the CDR3: TGCGCCAGCAGCCAAGCAGGACTAGAAGAGACCCAGTACTTC. Amino acid sequence: CASSQAGLEETQYF.

This clonotype was counted only a few times. CDR3 nucleotide sequence: TGTGCCAGCGACGAACAGGGGCAGAGCACAGATACGCAGTATTTT. Amino acid sequence: CASDEQGQSTDTQYF. The rearrangement uses TRBV12-3 or TRBV12-4 and TRBJ2-3; TRBD1 matches at 7 bases. V trimming: 8 bases; J trimming: 0 bases; junction bases outside the gene matches: 8. This CDR3 has 15 residues.